The 32 T cell receptor beta chains below were found in one sample sequenced in a study of cytomegalovirus exposure and HLA in healthy donors. Amplification used 60 Vbeta primers and 13 Jbeta primers. Some clones are missing from TCRdb's copy, which holds only in-frame ones; the method was immunoSEQ multiplex PCR. Of some 150,000 clones in the sample, around 88% are singletons; the top ten hold 0.8% to 1%. Sequencing used PBMCs. The receptors were gathered from a woman in her twenties or thirties in good health and CMV-seronegative.

This sequence joins TRBV18 and TRBJ1-5; D is unresolved. In germline, CDR1 is KGHSH, CDR2 LQKENI. The CDR3 has 15 amino acids. With 2 bases removed from V and 3 bases from J, the gap between germline ends came to 11 bases. CDR3 DNA sequence: TGTGCCAGCTCACCAGACATAATAAACAATCAGCCCCAGCATTTT. It encodes CASSPDIINNQPQHF. Supplemented by reference TRBV18 and TRBJ1-5, the full variable domain reads NAGVMQNPRHLVRRRGQEARLRCSPMKGHSHVYWYRQLPEEGLKFMVYLQKENIIDESGMPKERFSAEFPKEGPSILRIQQVVRGDSAAYFCASSPDIINNQPQHFGDGTRLSIL.

The gene calls are TRBV7-9 and TRBJ2-6; D is possibly TRBD2 (6 bases). The CDR3 is 15 residues long. Germline lookup yields CDR1 SEHNR and CDR2 FQNEAQ (reference sequence). Trimming took off 2 bases at V and 2 bases at J, with 7 bases between the two ends. As DNA, the CDR3 is TGTGCCAGCAGCTTACGGGAGACTGGGGCCAACGTCCTGACTTTC. Protein product: CASSLRETGANVLTF. The full variable domain, with the rest looked up from reference TRBV7-9 and TRBJ2-6, is DTGVSQNPRHKITKRGQNVTFRCDPISEHNRLYWYRQTLGQGPEFLTYFQNEAQLEKSRLLSDRFSAERPKGSFSTLEIQRTEQGDSAMYLCASSLRETGANVLTFGAGSRLTVL.

This chain links TRBV9 with TRBJ2-3; TRBD2 matches 7 bases. The germline V gene encodes CDR1 SGDLS and CDR2 YYNGEE. Trimming cost V 0 bases and J 6 bases; bases outside gene matches: 13. The CDR3 runs 17 residues. CDR3 residues: CASSVGTRDYPVDTQYF. The DNA of the CDR3 is TGTGCCAGCAGCGTAGGGACCCGGGACTATCCCGTGGATACGCAGTATTTT.

The gene calls are TRBV5-4 and TRBJ1-4; no clear D gene. Trimming left V 0 bases short and J 0 bases short, with 3 bases between. From germline, CDR1 is SGHNT and CDR2 YYREEE (reference sequence). The CDR3 runs 14 residues. The CDR3 region is CASSLASTNEKLFF. The CDR3 nucleotides read TGTGCCAGCAGCTTGGCGTCAACTAATGAAAAACTGTTTTTT.

This clone was found once. The chain recombines TRBV5-1 with TRBJ1-2; D ambiguous. The CDR3 runs 12 residues. Germline CDR1 is SGHRS and CDR2 is YFSETQ. V shed 6 bases and J shed 5 bases, with 11 bases lying between them. The CDR3 loop reads CASTKGRYGYTF. As DNA, the CDR3 is TGCGCCAGCACCAAAGGGAGATATGGCTACACCTTC.

This chain joins TRBV14 and TRBJ1-2; TRBD1 might be the D (5 bases). This CDR3 spans 16 amino acids. Germline V gives CDR1 SGHDN, CDR2 FVKESK. V was cut by 1 base and J by 7 bases, with 19 bases left in between. The CDR3 region has the DNA TGTGCCAGCAGCCAAGGTCCGGACATGGCCCCATCTGGCTACACCTTC. Translation: CASSQGPDMAPSGYTF. Combining the CDR3 with reference TRBV14 and TRBJ1-2 gives the whole variable domain EAGVTQFPSHSVIEKGQTVTLRCDPISGHDNLYWYRRVMGKEIKFLLHFVKESKQDESGMPNNRFLAERTGGTYSTLKVQPAELEDSGVYFCASSQGPDMAPSGYTFGSGTRLTVV.

V is TRBV7-9 and J is TRBJ2-1, with D possibly TRBD2 on 5 matching bases. The germline V gene encodes CDR1 SEHNR and CDR2 FQNEAQ (reference sequence). The germline V and J ends were trimmed by 3 bases and 0 bases, with 9 bases remaining between them. The CDR3 spans 15 residues. The CDR3 sequence: CASSLTGSSYNEQFF. In nucleotides, the CDR3 is TGTGCCAGCAGCTTGACGGGGAGCTCCTACAATGAGCAGTTCTTC.

V is TRBV18 and J is TRBJ1-1; no firm D call. V lost 1 base and J 0 bases, leaving 6 bases between the germline ends. The length of the CDR3 is 14 residues. Germline V lookup: CDR1 KGHSH, CDR2 LQKENI. In DNA, the CDR3 is TGTGCCAGCTCACCACGGAGCCTGAACACTGAAGCTTTCTTT. Translated, it gives CASSPRSLNTEAFF.

The gene calls are TRBV7-2 and TRBJ2-2; D is ambiguous. Trimming cost V 5 bases and J 6 bases, with 7 bases left between them. The CDR3 is 12 residues long. Per germline, CDR1 SGHTA and CDR2 FQGNSA. In nucleotides, the CDR3 is TGTGCCAGCAGCCCCACATCCGGGGAGCTGTTTTTT. This codes for CASSPTSGELFF.

This clone was counted once. The gene calls are TRBV5-1 and TRBJ2-2; D may be TRBD1 (7 bases). This CDR3 contains 15 residues. CDR1 and CDR2 from the germline V gene are SGHRS and YFSETQ. Trimming left V 4 bases short and J 4 bases short, with 14 bases between. The CDR3 is CASSPVQGGTGELFF. CDR3 nucleotides: TGCGCCAGCAGCCCCGTCCAGGGGGGCACCGGGGAGCTGTTTTTT.

The rearrangement links TRBV7-8 to TRBJ2-7, with TRBD2 as a possible D gene (6 bases). V dropped 9 bases and J dropped 2 bases, with 20 bases sitting between them. Per the germline V gene, CDR1 is SGHVS and CDR2 is FQNEAQ. The CDR3 is 15 amino acids. CDR3 sequence reads: CASNHGGGETYEQYF. The DNA of the CDR3 is TGTGCCAGTAATCACGGTGGCGGGGAAACCTACGAGCAGTACTTC.

The V and J genes are TRBV4-3 and TRBJ2-3; 11 nucleotides line up with TRBD2. Losses at the gene ends were 0 bases for V and 6 bases for J; bases not matched to a gene: 5. The CDR3 length is 16 residues. Germline V lookup: CDR1 LGHNA, CDR2 YSLEER. The CDR3 nucleotides are TGCGCCAGCAGCCAAGACTTAGCGGGGGGGATGGATACGCAGTATTTT. Translation: CASSQDLAGGMDTQYF.

This clone was seen once. The gene calls are TRBV6-1 and TRBJ2-7, with 10 bases aligning to TRBD2. This CDR3 region has 15 residues. The ends lost 6 bases at V and 1 base at J; junction bases unmatched: 6. The germline gives CDR1 MNHNS, CDR2 SASEGT. CDR3 in amino acids: CASSPLLAGSYEQYF. The CDR3 DNA follows: TGTGCCAGCAGCCCTCTACTAGCGGGATCCTACGAGCAGTACTTC.

This chain links TRBV27 with TRBJ1-1; D perhaps matches TRBD1 (6 bases). Trimming cost V 7 bases and J 1 base, with 25 bases left between them. The CDR3 contains 18 residues. Germline V lookup: CDR1 MNHEY, CDR2 SMNVEV (reference sequence). CDR3 DNA sequence: TGTGCCAGCACCGCCTCGACGGGCGCAGGCAGGGGGAACACTGAAGCTTTCTTT. It translates to CASTASTGAGRGNTEAFF.

The sample holds one count of this clone. J is TRBJ1-6 and V is TRBV18; 9 nucleotides agree with TRBD1. Germline loops: CDR1 KGHSH, CDR2 LQKENI. The junction had 6 bases not matched to a gene; V was cut back by 6 bases and J by 9 bases. The length of the CDR3 is 14 residues. This chain's CDR3 is CASSPGTGSSPLHF. The CDR3 region has the DNA TGTGCCAGCTCTCCCGGGACAGGGTCTTCACCCCTCCACTTT. The full variable domain, with the rest looked up from reference TRBV18 and TRBJ1-6, is NAGVMQNPRHLVRRRGQEARLRCSPMKGHSHVYWYRQLPEEGLKFMVYLQKENIIDESGMPKERFSAEFPKEGPSILRIQQVVRGDSAAYFCASSPGTGSSPLHFGNGTRLTVT.

The CDR3 DNA follows: TGCGCCAGCAGCTTGGCCGGTGCATCCTACGAGCAGTACTTC. Translation gives CASSLAGASYEQYF. The V gene is TRBV5-1, the J gene TRBJ2-7, with D unresolved. Trimming removed 0 bases from V and 1 base from J, with 8 bases in between. The CDR3 loop spans 14 amino acids. Germline CDR1 is SGHRS and CDR2 is YFSETQ.

This chain connects TRBV2 to TRBJ2-1, with 15 bases that match TRBD2. J gave up 8 bases and V 6 bases, and 2 bases lay outside the gene matches. The CDR3 is 14 residues long. Germline V gene sequence: CDR1 SNHLY, CDR2 FYNNEI. CDR3 coding DNA: TGTGCCAGCAGGGGACTAGCGGGGGGCTATGAGCAGTTCTTC. Translated, it gives CASRGLAGGYEQFF. Filled out from reference TRBV2 and TRBJ2-1, the complete variable domain reads EPEVTQTPSHQVTQMGQEVILRCVPISNHLYFYWYRQILGQKVEFLVSFYNNEISEKSEIFDDQFSVERPDGSNFTLKIRSTKLEDSAMYFCASRGLAGGYEQFFGPGTRLTVL.

Notes on this clone: One junction end does not reproduce the germline sequence, and a read error may be involved. The J gene is TRBJ1-2, the V gene TRBV6-1, with 7 bases matching TRBD1. CDR3 length: 14 residues. Per the germline V gene, CDR1 is MNHNS and CDR2 is SASEGT. The CDR3 spells CANSVAGGHYGYTF. The CDR3 DNA is TGTGCCAACAGTGTTGCAGGGGGGCACTATGGCTACACCTTC.

The genes are TRBV15 and TRBJ2-2; 8 bases are a match to TRBD2. The CDR3 has 16 residues. Looked up from germline, CDR1 is LNHNV and CDR2 is YYDKDF (reference sequence). V lost 1 base, J lost 3 bases, and 4 bases stayed unmatched. CDR3 coding DNA: TGTGCCACCAGCAGAGTGCGGGGGGAGGACACCGGGGAGCTGTTTTTT. Translation gives CATSRVRGEDTGELFF.

The J gene is TRBJ1-1, the V gene TRBV29-1; D remains unclear. The germline CDR1 and CDR2 sequences are SQVTM and ANQGSEA. CDR3 length: 11 amino acids. V was cut by 8 bases and J by 4 bases, with 11 bases left in between. The chain's CDR3 is CSLAYGTEAFF. The CDR3 DNA follows: TGCAGCCTAGCGTACGGCACTGAAGCTTTCTTT. Supplemented by reference TRBV29-1 and TRBJ1-1, the full variable domain reads SAVISQKPSRDICQRGTSLTIQCQVDSQVTMMFWYRQQPGQSLTLIATANQGSEATYESGFVIDKFPISRPNLTFSTLTVSNMSPEDSSIYLCSLAYGTEAFFGQGTRLTVV.

The chain links TRBV7-8 to TRBJ2-2, with 9 nucleotides matching TRBD2. The ends lost 2 bases at V and 5 bases at J; junction bases unmatched: 9. The CDR3 contains 17 residues. CDR1 SGHVS and CDR2 FQNEAQ come from the germline V gene. In nucleotides, the CDR3 is TGTGCCAGCAGCTTAAGTAGTCTAGCGGGATATACCGGGGAGCTGTTTTTT. Amino acids: CASSLSSLAGYTGELFF.

The chain employs TRBV7-9 and TRBJ2-5; tentative D call: TRBD2 (7 bases). This CDR3 contains 13 residues. V was shortened by 3 bases and J by 4 bases, with 9 bases between the two germline ends. From germline, CDR1 is SEHNR and CDR2 FQNEAQ (reference sequence). This CDR3 is CASSLAGAETQYF. CDR3 nucleotides: TGTGCCAGCAGCTTGGCGGGGGCAGAGACCCAGTACTTC.

The chain carries TRBV19 and TRBJ1-5; unclear D gene. With 9 bases removed from V and 0 bases from J, the gap between germline ends came to 12 bases. The germline CDR1 and CDR2 sequences are LNHDA and SQIVND (reference sequence). The CDR3 spans 14 residues. DNA of the CDR3: TGTGCCAGCCACCTGAGGGATAGCAATCAGCCCCAGCATTTT. Translating gives CASHLRDSNQPQHF.

The rearrangement joins TRBV19 to TRBJ2-1, with a weak D call TRBD2 (5 bases). The V gene's germline CDR1 is LNHDA and CDR2 SQIVND (reference sequence). Trimming removed 5 bases at V and 9 bases at J, with 14 bases between. This CDR3 is built from 13 residues. The CDR3 here is CASSGSRSGEQFF. The CDR3 DNA follows: TGTGCCAGTAGTGGGAGCCGTTCGGGTGAGCAGTTCTTC.

The chain uses TRBV7-2 and TRBJ2-7, with D perhaps matching TRBD1 (5 bases). The germline V gene has CDR1 SGHTA and CDR2 FQGNSA. Trimming took 5 bases from V and 2 from J, leaving 13 bases between them. There are 14 residues in the CDR3. The CDR3, as DNA: TGTGCCAGCAGCCTAAGGGGTAGGACCTACGAGCAGTACTTC. Its protein is CASSLRGRTYEQYF.

The chain uses TRBV6-4 and TRBJ2-3; tentative D call: TRBD1 (6 bases). The CDR3 spans 13 residues. Germline V gene lookup returns CDR1 MRHNA and CDR2 SNTAGT. Trimming cost V 9 bases and J 1 base, with 11 bases left between them. This CDR3 reads CASRRTGTDTQYF. Here the CDR3 DNA reads TGTGCCAGTAGGAGGACAGGCACAGATACGCAGTATTTT.

J is TRBJ1-1 and V is TRBV28; D gene uncertain. The CDR3 is made up of 13 amino acids. Trimming cost V 4 bases and J 6 bases, with 12 bases left between them. Germline lookup yields CDR1 MDHEN and CDR2 SYDVKM. The DNA of the CDR3 is TGTGCCAGCAGTTCCCCCGGAGTCGCTGAAGCTTTCTTT. This codes for CASSSPGVAEAFF.

The rearrangement uses TRBV7-8 and TRBJ2-1, with 7 bases fitting TRBD1. The CDR3 spans 15 residues. The trim removed 6 bases at V and 9 bases at J, leaving 14 bases unmatched. Looked up from germline, CDR1 is SGHVS and CDR2 is FQNEAQ. CDR3 nucleotides: TGTGCCAGCAGTCAGTGGGGACAGTCCACGGGTGAGCAGTTCTTC. This encodes CASSQWGQSTGEQFF.

The CDR3 coding sequence is TGTGCCAGCAGTTTATGGGGACAAGGTACCTACGAGCAGTACTTC. Protein product: CASSLWGQGTYEQYF. The chain carries TRBV28 and TRBJ2-7; a possible D gene is TRBD1 (6 bases). The germline CDR1 and CDR2 sequences are MDHEN and SYDVKM. This CDR3 has 15 residues. V was clipped by 0 bases and J by 2 bases, with 11 bases between them.

This clone has just one count. This chain uses TRBV5-4 with TRBJ2-7, with TRBD2 as a possible D gene (7 bases). The CDR3 spans 15 residues. The V end was cut by 0 bases, the J end by 2 bases, with 12 bases between. Per germline, CDR1 SGHNT and CDR2 YYREEE (reference sequence). CDR3 region: CASSLDGGGPYEQYF. In DNA, the CDR3 is TGTGCCAGCAGCTTGGATGGGGGGGGCCCCTACGAGCAGTACTTC.

This rearrangement joins TRBV2 to TRBJ2-3, with D possibly being TRBD1 (6 bases). This CDR3 is built from 15 residues. V lost 6 bases to trimming and J lost 4 bases, with 17 bases between them. CDR1 and CDR2 from the germline V gene are SNHLY and FYNNEI. The CDR3 is CASRAVQGRSDTQYF. The CDR3 DNA is TGTGCCAGCAGGGCGGTCCAGGGGAGATCAGATACGCAGTATTTT.

This clone was counted a single time. The chain is built from TRBV19 and TRBJ1-1; D ambiguous. Germline CDR1 LNHDA, CDR2 SQIVND (reference sequence). The CDR3 spans 11 residues. Trimming left V 6 bases short and J 8 bases short, with 10 bases between. CDR3 coding DNA: TGTGCCAGTAGCAGACATACCGAAGCTTTCTTT. This sequence encodes CASSRHTEAFF. The full variable domain, completed using reference TRBV19 and TRBJ1-1, is DGGITQSPKYLFRKEGQNVTLSCEQNLNHDAMYWYRQDPGQGLRLIYYSQIVNDFQKGDIAEGYSVSREKKESFPLTVTSAQKNPTAFYLCASSRHTEAFFGQGTRLTVV.